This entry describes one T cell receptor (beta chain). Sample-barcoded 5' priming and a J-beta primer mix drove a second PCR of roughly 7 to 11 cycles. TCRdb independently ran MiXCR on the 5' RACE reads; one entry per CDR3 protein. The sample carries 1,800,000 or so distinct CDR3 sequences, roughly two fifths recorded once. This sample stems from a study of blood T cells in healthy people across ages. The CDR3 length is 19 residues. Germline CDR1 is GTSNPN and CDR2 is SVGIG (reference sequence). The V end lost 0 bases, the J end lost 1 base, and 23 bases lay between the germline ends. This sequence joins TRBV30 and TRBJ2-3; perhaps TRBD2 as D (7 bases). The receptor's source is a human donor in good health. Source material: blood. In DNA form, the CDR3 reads TGTGCCTGGAGTGTAATCGGGGGTGGGGGGGCCGAGGGCACAGATACGCAGTATTTT. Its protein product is CAWSVIGGGGAEGTDTQYF.